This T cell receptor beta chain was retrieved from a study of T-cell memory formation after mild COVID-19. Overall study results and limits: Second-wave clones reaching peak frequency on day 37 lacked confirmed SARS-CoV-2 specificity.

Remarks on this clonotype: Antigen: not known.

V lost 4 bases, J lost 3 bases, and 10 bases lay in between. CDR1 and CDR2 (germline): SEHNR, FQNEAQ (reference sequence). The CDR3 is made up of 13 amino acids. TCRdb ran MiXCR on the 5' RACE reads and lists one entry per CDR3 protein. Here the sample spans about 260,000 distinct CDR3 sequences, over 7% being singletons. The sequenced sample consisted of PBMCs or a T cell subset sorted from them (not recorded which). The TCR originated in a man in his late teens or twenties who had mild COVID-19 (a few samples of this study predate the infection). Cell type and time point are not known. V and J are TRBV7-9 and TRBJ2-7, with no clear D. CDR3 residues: CASSYQTNYEQYF. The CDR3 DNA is TGTGCCAGCAGCTATCAGACCAACTACGAGCAGTACTTC.